One sample yielded the 23 T cell receptor beta chains listed below, sequenced in a study of beta chain features in type 1 diabetes. Every bit of the isolated RNA underwent reverse transcription, so sequencing read expressed TCRB transcripts. The method was immunoSEQ multiplex PCR; TCRdb's version includes in-frame clones alone and lacks a portion of them. Of fewer than 350,000 clones in the sample, roughly 8% were seen once. The sequencing input was central memory CD4+ T cells from blood. These receptor sequences come from a woman aged 18-35 years in good health.

This clone was picked up a small number of times. The chain is built from TRBV7-2 and TRBJ2-7; 7 bases line up with TRBD2. Losses at the gene ends were 5 bases for V and 3 bases for J; bases not matched to a gene: 4. CDR3 length: 13 residues. From germline, CDR1 is SGHTA and CDR2 FQGNSA. CDR3 sequence (DNA): TGTGCCAGCAGCCCAGCGGGATTCTACGAGCAGTACGTC. Protein sequence: CASSPAGFYEQYV.

This clone has a handful of counts. The rearrangement links TRBV2 to TRBJ2-1, with TRBD2 as a possible D gene (5 bases). The length of the CDR3 is 11 residues. Trimming stripped 6 bases from V and 9 bases from J, with 9 bases between. Germline V CDR1 and CDR2: SNHLY, FYNNEI. The CDR3 nucleotides read TGTGCCAGCAGGGCTGAGGGTGAGCAGTTCTTC. Protein: CASRAEGEQFF.

This clone showed up many times. The chain combines TRBV7-2 with TRBJ2-1; the match to TRBD2 covers 9 bases. The V gene's germline CDR1 is SGHTA and CDR2 FQGNSA. V lost 1 base, J lost 10 bases, and 5 bases stayed unmatched. There are 14 residues in the CDR3. The CDR3 sequence: CASSLEREAYEQFF. CDR3 bases: TGTGCCAGCAGCTTAGAGCGGGAGGCTTACGAGCAGTTCTTC.

This clone was found a few times. The chain carries TRBV29-1 and TRBJ2-3; perhaps TRBD2 as D (6 bases). Looked up from germline, CDR1 is SQVTM and CDR2 is ANQGSEA. Trimming stripped 7 bases from V and 5 bases from J, with 16 bases between. The CDR3 has 13 amino acids. The CDR3 spells CSGRPGVVDTQYF. DNA for the CDR3: TGCAGCGGAAGGCCGGGAGTAGTAGATACGCAGTATTTT.

This clone was recorded at least ten times. The chain carries TRBV7-9 and TRBJ2-1; the D gene is possibly TRBD2 (5 bases). V was shortened by 5 bases and J by 6 bases, with 23 bases between the two germline ends. This CDR3 is built from 17 residues. In germline, CDR1 is SEHNR, CDR2 FQNEAQ (reference sequence). CDR3 DNA: TGTGCCAGCAGCACTACCCGAATAGGAGGTCACCGCAATGAGCAGTTCTTC. It specifies CASSTTRIGGHRNEQFF.

The table lists this clone with a few counts. V is TRBV5-4 and J is TRBJ2-3; 9 bases agree with TRBD1. The CDR3 sequence is 15 residues long. The germline V gene encodes CDR1 SGHNT and CDR2 YYREEE (reference sequence). Germline trimming cut 4 bases from V and 6 bases from J; bases unmatched to any gene: 9. The CDR3 region is CASSPVRQGVDTQYF. In DNA form, the CDR3 reads TGTGCCAGCAGCCCGGTGAGACAGGGGGTCGATACGCAGTATTTT. The entire variable domain, with the rest obtained from reference TRBV5-4 and TRBJ2-3, is as follows: ETGVTQSPTHLIKTRGQQVTLRCSSQSGHNTVSWYQQALGQGPQFIFQYYREEENGRGNFPPRFSGLQFPNYSSELNVNALELDDSALYLCASSPVRQGVDTQYFGPGTRLTVL.

This clone was detected only a few times. A read error is possible here, since a much larger clone lies one base away. The chain uses TRBV7-8 and TRBJ2-5, with 8 bases lining up with TRBD1. CDR3 size: 15 residues. After removal of 2 bases from V and 4 bases from J, the junction contained 6 bases not matched to a gene. Looked up from germline, CDR1 is SGHVS and CDR2 is FQNEAQ. CDR3 sequence: CASSLNGQGGETQYF. CDR3 coding DNA: TGTGCCAGCAGCTTAAATGGACAGGGTGGAGAGACCCAGTACTTC.

This sequence joins TRBV6-1 and TRBJ1-2; D remains ambiguous. Germline-derived CDR1 and CDR2 are MNHNS and SASEGT. The CDR3 is 13 residues long. CDR3 amino acids: CASRKLRTYGYTF. The CDR3 DNA sequence: TGTGCTTCACGAAAACTTAGGACCTATGGCTACACCTTC.

As to this clone: Other DNA sequences from this sample encode an identical CDR3 as well. The genes are TRBV29-1 and TRBJ1-4; D perhaps matches TRBD1 (5 bases). Trimming stripped 7 bases from V and 6 bases from J, with 6 bases between. In germline, CDR1 is SQVTM, CDR2 ANQGSEA. CDR3 length: 10 amino acids. Here the CDR3 DNA reads TGCAGCGGGGGGGATGAAAAACTGTTTTTT. Translated: CSGGDEKLFF. Drawing the rest from reference TRBV29-1 and TRBJ1-4, the complete variable domain is SAVISQKPSRDICQRGTSLTIQCQVDSQVTMMFWYRQQPGQSLTLIATANQGSEATYESGFVIDKFPISRPNLTFSTLTVSNMSPEDSSIYLCSGGDEKLFFGSGTQLSVL.

The rearrangement uses TRBV4-3 and TRBJ1-1, with D maybe TRBD1 (5 bases). With 6 bases removed from V and 3 bases from J, the gap between germline ends came to 20 bases. This CDR3 has 16 residues. Germline lookup yields CDR1 LGHNA and CDR2 YSLEER. DNA for the CDR3: TGCGCCAGCAGTTTCACAGGTATAGGACTCGACACTGAAGCTTTCTTT. This codes for CASSFTGIGLDTEAFF.

This clone showed up just a few times. V usage is TRBV18 and J usage is TRBJ2-1, with TRBD1 matching over 10 bases. The CDR3 totals 16 residues. V lost 5 bases, J lost 2 bases, and 6 bases stayed unmatched. Germline V CDR1 and CDR2: KGHSH, LQKENI. CDR3: CASSTRQGAAYNEQFF. CDR3 coding DNA: TGTGCCAGCTCAACCCGACAGGGGGCGGCCTACAATGAGCAGTTCTTC. Filled out from reference TRBV18 and TRBJ2-1, the complete variable domain reads NAGVMQNPRHLVRRRGQEARLRCSPMKGHSHVYWYRQLPEEGLKFMVYLQKENIIDESGMPKERFSAEFPKEGPSILRIQQVVRGDSAAYFCASSTRQGAAYNEQFFGPGTRLTVL.

This clone was observed many times. Other nucleotide sequences from this sample produce the same CDR3. For the CDR3, the DNA is TGTGCCAGCAGTTTAGTCAGGGACAATCAGCCCCAGCATTTT. This translates into CASSLVRDNQPQHF. V usage is TRBV28 and J usage is TRBJ1-5; TRBD1 is a possible D gene (5 bases). The V gene's germline CDR1 is MDHEN and CDR2 SYDVKM. V lost 2 bases and J 3 bases, leaving 8 bases between the germline ends. This CDR3 spans 14 amino acids. The whole variable domain, filled in from reference TRBV28 and TRBJ1-5, reads DVKVTQSSRYLVKRTGEKVFLECVQDMDHENMFWYRQDPGLGLRLIYFSYDVKMKEKGDIPEGYSVSREKKERFSLILESASTNQTSMYLCASSLVRDNQPQHFGDGTRLSIL.

This clone was recorded a few times. The rearrangement links TRBV13 to TRBJ2-5, with D tentatively TRBD1 (7 bases). Germline V lookup: CDR1 PRHDT, CDR2 FYEKMQ (reference sequence). This CDR3 has 16 residues. V lost 5 bases, J lost 9 bases, and 25 bases lay in between. CDR3 DNA: TGTGCCAGCAGCCGAAGGGAGGACAGGCCAACCGGGGCCCAGTACTTC. It translates to CASSRREDRPTGAQYF.

Only a few counts were recorded for this clone. The chain has TRBV7-2 and TRBJ2-1; the D is unclear. This CDR3 has 13 residues. Trimming left V 5 bases short and J 4 bases short, with 9 bases between. Germline assignment: CDR1 SGHTA and CDR2 FQGNSA. The CDR3 is CASSPRPYNEQFF. CDR3 bases: TGTGCCAGCAGCCCTCGACCTTACAATGAGCAGTTCTTC. The full variable domain, in which reference TRBV7-2 and TRBJ2-1 provide the parts outside the CDR3, is GAGVSQSPSNKVTEKGKDVELRCDPISGHTALYWYRQSLGQGLEFLIYFQGNSAPDKSGLPSDRFSAERTGGSVSTLTIQRTQQEDSAVYLCASSPRPYNEQFFGPGTRLTVL.

This clone was picked up a small number of times. This chain joins TRBV18 and TRBJ2-7; the match to TRBD2 covers 11 bases. Germline V lookup: CDR1 KGHSH, CDR2 LQKENI. The CDR3 loop spans 16 amino acids. J lost 4 bases, V lost 4 bases, and 9 bases had no gene match. The CDR3 loop is CASSLLSGTSGYEQYF. The CDR3 coding sequence is TGTGCCAGCTCACTACTCTCGGGGACTAGCGGATACGAGCAGTACTTC.

This clone was detected ten times or more. The V and J genes are TRBV14 and TRBJ2-1, with TRBD2 identical over 14 bases. V was pared by 0 bases and J by 2 bases, with 9 bases of the junction left unmatched. Germline CDR1 reads SGHDN; CDR2 reads FVKESK. The CDR3 is 20 amino acids. CDR3 bases: TGTGCCAGCAGCCAAGATGGTGGACTAGCGGGAGGACGGGCCTACAATGAGCAGTTCTTC. This sequence encodes CASSQDGGLAGGRAYNEQFF.

This clone has at least ten counts. V gene TRBV9 combines with J gene TRBJ2-1; D ambiguous. CDR3 size: 15 residues. CDR1 SGDLS and CDR2 YYNGEE come from the germline V gene. The V gene lost 0 bases and the J gene lost 7 bases, with 14 bases spanning the gap. CDR3 coding DNA: TGTGCCAGCAGCGTAGGGGTCTCCTTCAGTAATGAGCAGTTCTTC. Its protein product is CASSVGVSFSNEQFF.

V usage is TRBV29-1 and J usage is TRBJ1-2, with 9 positions matching TRBD1. Germline V CDR1 and CDR2: SQVTM, ANQGSEA. Trimming cost V 3 bases and J 2 bases; bases outside gene matches: 4. This CDR3 is 14 amino acids long. The CDR3 protein is CSVEGQGGNYGYTF. The DNA for the CDR3 is TGCAGCGTTGAGGGACAGGGAGGAAACTATGGCTACACCTTC.

This clone has at least ten counts. CDR3 in DNA: TGTGCCACTAAACCGGCAGGGGCCAAAAACATTCAGTACTTC. Residues: CATKPAGAKNIQYF. The J gene is TRBJ2-4, the V gene TRBV7-2; a weak D match, TRBD1 (5 bases). The CDR3 runs to 14 residues. CDR1 SGHTA and CDR2 FQGNSA come from the germline V gene. The germline V and J ends were trimmed by 10 bases and 1 base, with 14 bases remaining between them.

This rearrangement joins TRBV4-1 to TRBJ2-2, with TRBD2 as a possible D gene (5 bases). This CDR3 region has 15 residues. Germline lookup yields CDR1 MGHRA and CDR2 YSYEKL. Trimming took 0 bases from V and 7 from J, leaving 12 bases between them. The DNA of the CDR3 is TGCGCCAGCAGCCAAGAGGAACTAGAGGGCGGGGAGCTGTTTTTT. Protein product: CASSQEELEGGELFF.

This clone was counted between two and nine times. The chain recombines TRBV7-3 with TRBJ2-3; D is possibly TRBD1 (5 bases). The CDR3 loop spans 16 amino acids. Between the trimmed V and J ends, which lost 5 bases and 3 bases, there was a span of 18 bases. Looked up from germline, CDR1 is SGHTA and CDR2 is FQGTGA. This chain's CDR3 is CASSEGVDVGTDTQYF. Here the CDR3 DNA reads TGTGCCAGCAGCGAAGGGGTGGATGTCGGAACAGATACGCAGTATTTT.

Only a few counts were recorded for this clone. This chain connects TRBV28 to TRBJ2-3; possibly TRBD1 or TRBD2 for D (6 bases each). The germline CDR1 and CDR2 sequences are MDHEN and SYDVKM. V was pared by 1 base and J by 9 bases, with 11 bases between. CDR3 length equals 13 residues. CDR3: CASSLLGGATQYF. As DNA, the CDR3 is TGTGCCAGCAGTTTATTGGGGGGCGCGACGCAGTATTTT.

This rearrangement joins TRBV30 to TRBJ1-2; no clear D. Trimming took off 1 base at V and 8 bases at J, with 5 bases between the two ends. Germline V gene data show CDR1 as GTSNPN and CDR2 as SVGIG (reference sequence). This CDR3 region has 10 residues. The CDR3 here is CAWSGRGYTF. In DNA, the CDR3 is TGTGCCTGGAGTGGAAGGGGCTACACCTTC.